This T cell receptor (beta chain) appears in the sequencing data of a study of long-term antiretroviral therapy in people with HIV. Version v3.0 of the immunoSEQ assay ran at survey level. Data came from immunoSEQ multiplex PCR; TCRdb stores just in-frame clones and leaves some out. Here the sample spans over 30,000 clones, nearly 90% being singletons. CDR3 length: 16 amino acids. The germline V gene has CDR1 LGHNA and CDR2 YNFKEQ. With V trimmed by 0 bases and J by 1 base, 4 bases remained unmatched. The chain carries TRBV4-2 and TRBJ2-7; 9 bases agree with TRBD2. This receptor was obtained from a man aged 18 to 29 with HIV. The sample in question was unsorted PBMCs, obtained 1.1 years after starting antiretroviral therapy. The CDR3: CASSQDSLAGSYEQYF. The CDR3 DNA follows: TGTGCCAGCAGCCAAGACTCCCTAGCGGGATCCTACGAGCAGTACTTC.